A selection of T cell receptor beta chains follows, all from one sample in a study of blood T cell repertoires in COVID-19. Sequencing used immunoSEQ multiplex PCR; TCRdb keeps in-frame clones, though not all of them. The table has over 200,000 clones, about nine tenths seen once. Sample: peripheral blood. These receptors originate from a woman in her forties with acute or convalescent COVID-19. Each CDR3 is given with its conserved first and last residue. A D gene is named only where the DNA matches it firmly. Rows may omit the clone size; those that give it use once, few, many or a size class.

>TRBV11-3|TRBJ2-3|NA|NA
TGTGCCAGCAGCTTCGGCCTGGGAGTCTTTGGGGACACAGATACGCAGTATTTT
CASSFGLGVFGDTDTQYF
>TRBV5-4|TRBJ2-3|TRBD2|NA
TGTGCCAGCAGCTTGCAAGCGGGGGGGACGTTTAGCACAGATACGCAGTATTTT
CASSLQAGGTFSTDTQYF
>TRBV7-2|TRBJ2-1|TRBD2|few
TGTGCCAGCAGCTTAGGTACTAGCGGGGATGAGCAGTTCTTC
CASSLGTSGDEQFF
>TRBV25-1|TRBJ2-1|TRBD2|NA
TGTGCCAGCAGTGGCAGCGGGGGCTTCATGGAGCAGTTCTTC
CASSGSGGFMEQFF
>TRBV19|TRBJ1-3|NA|NA
TGTGCCAGTAGTATAGGGGGCGCCGGAAACACCATATATTTT
CASSIGGAGNTIYF
>TRBV12-3/TRBV12-4|TRBJ1-1|NA|NA
TGTGCCAGCAGCCTGAGGAGGACTGAAGCTTTCTTT
CASSLRRTEAFF
>TRBV2|TRBJ2-3|TRBD1|NA
TGTGCCAGCAGCGGGACAGGGGGCCCAGATACGCAGTATTTT
CASSGTGGPDTQYF
>TRBV19|TRBJ1-2|NA|NA
TGTGCCAGTAGACCCACGGGCCAGGGTGGCTACACCTTC
CASRPTGQGGYTF
>TRBV6-6|TRBJ2-3|NA|NA
TGTGCCAGCAGTTTAAGGACAGGCACAGATACGCAGTATTTT
CASSLRTGTDTQYF
>TRBV3-1/TRBV3-2|TRBJ2-1|NA|NA
TGTGCCAGCAGCCAAGATAGGAACAGACCTTACAATGAGCAGTTCTTC
CASSQDRNRPYNEQFF
>TRBV7-8|TRBJ2-1|TRBD1|NA
TGTGCCAGCAGCCGACAGGGGGTCTACAATGAGCAGTTCTTC
CASSRQGVYNEQFF